The 11 T cell receptor beta chains in this list originate from one sample, sequenced in a study of OX40 agonist ivuxolimab in advanced cancers. This table comes from immunoSEQ multiplex PCR, and its TCRdb copy is limited to in-frame clones, with some not included. Of some 74,000 clones in the sample, over 75% were seen once. This specimen consisted of CD4+ or CD8+ T cells sorted from blood, obtained in a trial of the OX40 agonist ivuxolimab. These receptors were taken from an adult with an advanced solid tumor such as melanoma, head and neck, liver or kidney cancer.

This chain uses TRBV11-2 with TRBJ1-5; D not resolved. V was cut by 4 bases and J by 9 bases, with 19 bases left in between. Germline V gene sequence: CDR1 SGHAT, CDR2 FQNNGV. The CDR3 extends over 15 amino acids. The CDR3, as DNA: TGTGCCAGCAGCTCCGGACCAACCTCCCAAAGGCCCCAGCATTTT. This translates into CASSSGPTSQRPQHF.

The V call is TRBV11-2, the J call TRBJ1-2; D is undetermined. The germline V gene encodes CDR1 SGHAT and CDR2 FQNNGV. Trimming took off 5 bases at V and 4 bases at J, with 11 bases between the two ends. This CDR3 is built from 13 residues. The CDR3 region is CASSPDSGYGYTF. Here the CDR3 DNA reads TGTGCCAGCAGCCCGGATTCGGGCTATGGCTACACCTTC.

This chain connects TRBV28 to TRBJ2-1; 9 bases agree with TRBD2. CDR1 MDHEN and CDR2 SYDVKM come from the germline V gene. V lost 5 bases and J lost 6; bases outside the gene matches: 11. CDR3 length equals 16 residues. CDR3 nucleotide sequence: TGTGCCAGCAGTCCCCCCCGAAGCGGGGGGTCCAATGAGCAGTTCTTC. Its translation is CASSPPRSGGSNEQFF.

J is TRBJ2-1 and V is TRBV11-3; D might be TRBD1 (6 bases). Germline V lookup: CDR1 SGHNT, CDR2 YENEEA. V was trimmed by 6 bases and J by 3 bases, leaving 18 bases between them. The CDR3 is 16 amino acids. CDR3 sequence reads: CASSPTGQIRYNEQFF. CDR3 nucleotides: TGTGCCAGCAGTCCTACTGGACAGATCCGCTACAATGAGCAGTTCTTC.

The rearrangement uses TRBV2 and TRBJ2-1; 9 positions match TRBD2. The CDR3 length is 11 residues. Trimming cost V 7 bases and J 10 bases; bases outside gene matches: 2. The germline V gene encodes CDR1 SNHLY and CDR2 FYNNEI. For the CDR3, the DNA is TGTGCCAGCACTGGACTAGCGGAGCAGTTCTTC. Translation: CASTGLAEQFF.

V is TRBV20-1 and J is TRBJ2-7, with D unclear. Germline V gene data show CDR1 as DFQATT and CDR2 as SNEGSKA (reference sequence). Trimming left V 5 bases short and J 7 bases short, with 9 bases between. The CDR3 length is 10 residues. CDR3 DNA sequence: TGCAGTGCTGAATTCAGGGAGCAGTACTTC. It encodes CSAEFREQYF.

Notes on this clone: This sample includes further DNA sequences coding for the same CDR3. DNA for the CDR3: TGTGCCAGTAGTTCCCCCCGGGAGGGGGACGAGCAGTACTTC. Residues: CASSSPREGDEQYF. The chain links TRBV6-1 to TRBJ2-7, with 8 bases fitting TRBD2. Germline CDR1 and CDR2: MNHNS and SASEGT. CDR3 length: 14 residues. J lost 5 bases, V lost 9 bases, and 12 bases had no gene match.

The chain couples TRBV6-6 to TRBJ1-4, with D perhaps matching TRBD1 (6 bases). CDR3 length: 14 residues. The V gene lost 6 bases and the J gene lost 0 bases, with 8 bases spanning the gap. CDR1 MNHNY and CDR2 SVGAGI come from the germline V gene (reference sequence). The CDR3 nucleotides are TGTGCCAGCAGGCGGACAGCAACTAATGAAAAACTGTTTTTT. Translation gives CASRRTATNEKLFF.

This sequence joins TRBV9 and TRBJ2-3; D is unclear. This CDR3 has 12 residues. CDR1 and CDR2 (germline): SGDLS, YYNGEE. The germline V and J ends were trimmed by 0 bases and 4 bases, with 3 bases remaining between them. CDR3 loop: CASSVGADTQYF. In DNA form, the CDR3 reads TGTGCCAGCAGCGTAGGAGCAGATACGCAGTATTTT. The full variable domain, in which reference TRBV9 and TRBJ2-3 provide the parts outside the CDR3, is DSGVTQTPKHLITATGQRVTLRCSPRSGDLSVYWYQQSLDQGLQFLIQYYNGEERAKGNILERFSAQQFPDLHSELNLSSLELGDSALYFCASSVGADTQYFGPGTRLTVL.

This chain joins TRBV28 and TRBJ1-1, with D perhaps TRBD1 (5 bases). Germline values: CDR1 MDHEN, CDR2 SYDVKM. V was pared by 2 bases and J by 7 bases, with 8 bases between. The CDR3 consists of 12 residues. The CDR3, as DNA: TGTGCCAGCAGTTTAAAGGGGAATGAAGCTTTCTTT. Translation gives CASSLKGNEAFF.

V usage is TRBV19 and J usage is TRBJ2-3; 8 nucleotides agree with TRBD2. This CDR3 contains 18 residues. The V gene's germline CDR1 is LNHDA and CDR2 SQIVND (reference sequence). The V and J ends lost 5 bases and 2 bases, in that order; junction bases with no gene match: 15. DNA of the CDR3: TGTGCCAGTAGTGCCTACCTAGCGGGTGGGGGGGCCACAGATACGCAGTATTTT. Its protein is CASSAYLAGGGATDTQYF.